One and the same sample provided the 19 T cell receptor beta chains below, sequenced in a study of CD8 T cells in Susac syndrome. A quantity of roughly 0.5 to 1 ug RNA underwent reverse transcription using random hexamers. MiXCR was run by TCRdb on the immunoSEQ multiplex PCR reads, yielding one entry per CDR3 protein. This table has 180,000 or so distinct CDR3 sequences, 90% to 95% appearing once. The sample comprised CD4+ T cells from PBMCs. Receptors were obtained from a human donor with Susac syndrome.

The rearrangement links TRBV7-2 to TRBJ2-3; perhaps TRBD1 as D (5 bases). CDR1 SGHTA and CDR2 FQGNSA come from the germline V gene. The CDR3 loop spans 13 amino acids. Deletions cut 5 bases from V and 4 bases from J, with 10 bases between. DNA of the CDR3: TGTGCCAGCAGCCAACAGGTCCCAGATACGCAGTATTTT. Translated, it gives CASSQQVPDTQYF.

This rearrangement joins TRBV20-1 to TRBJ2-1; D gene unclear. V lost 0 bases, J lost 5 bases, and 11 bases lay in between. This CDR3 spans 14 amino acids. The germline CDR1 and CDR2 sequences are DFQATT and SNEGSKA (reference sequence). The CDR3 reads CSARDPRSNNEQFF. DNA of the CDR3: TGCAGTGCTAGAGATCCGAGGTCTAACAATGAGCAGTTCTTC.

The chain joins TRBV28 to TRBJ2-5; 12 nucleotides align to TRBD2. The CDR3 runs 17 residues. CDR1 and CDR2 (germline): MDHEN, SYDVKM. With V trimmed by 7 bases and J by 3 bases, 12 bases remained unmatched. CDR3 region: CASKSNGLAGFKETQYF. The CDR3 bases are TGTGCCAGCAAAAGTAATGGACTAGCGGGATTCAAAGAGACCCAGTACTTC.

The chain employs TRBV7-2 and TRBJ1-3; TRBD1 is a possible D gene (5 bases). The CDR3 spans 13 residues. Trimming removed 5 bases from V and 9 bases from J, with 14 bases in between. Germline CDR1 SGHTA, CDR2 FQGNSA. For the CDR3, the DNA is TGTGCCAGCAGCGAGACAGTTTGGGGCACCATATATTTT. It encodes CASSETVWGTIYF.

This clonotype has just a few counts. The chain couples TRBV2 to TRBJ2-3; D gene uncertain. CDR3 length: 11 residues. Looked up from germline, CDR1 is SNHLY and CDR2 is FYNNEI. V was trimmed by 4 bases and J by 6 bases, leaving 5 bases between them. The CDR3 reads CASSVGDTQYF. Written as DNA, the CDR3 is TGTGCCAGCAGTGTGGGGGATACGCAGTATTTT.

The chain employs TRBV4-3 and TRBJ2-5; D unresolved. Germline assignment: CDR1 LGHNA and CDR2 YSLEER. V was cut by 0 bases and J by 5 bases, with 13 bases left in between. The CDR3 length is 15 residues. The CDR3 DNA follows: TGCGCCAGCAGCCAAGAAATTGTGGGCTGGGAGACCCAGTACTTC. Translating gives CASSQEIVGWETQYF.

This clonotype was recorded only once. This rearrangement joins TRBV21-1 to TRBJ2-7; TRBD2 is taken as the D call from the table, unchecked against the DNA. TRBV21-1 represents a pseudogene. The CDR3 covers 17 residues. The CDR3 nucleotides are TGTGCCAGCAGCGTAAGAGAGGGATACACTAGCTCCTACGAGCAGTACTTC. It encodes CASSVREGYTSSYEQYF.

V is TRBV25-1 and J is TRBJ2-7; 9 bases are a match to TRBD1. Looked up from germline, CDR1 is MGHDK and CDR2 is SYGVNS. The CDR3 length is 13 residues. Trimming took 5 bases from V and 6 from J; bases not matched to a gene: 5. CDR3 coding DNA: TGTGCCAGCAGTCAAACGGACAGGGGCGAGCAGTACTTC. It yields the protein CASSQTDRGEQYF.

In DNA form, the CDR3 reads TGTGCCAGCAGCTTAAGCGCAGGGTACAATGAGCAGTTCTTC. Its protein is CASSLSAGYNEQFF. The J gene is TRBJ2-1, the V gene TRBV7-3; D is possibly TRBD1 (5 bases). CDR1 and CDR2 (germline): SGHTA, FQGTGA. The CDR3 consists of 14 residues. With 1 base removed from V and 4 bases from J, the gap between germline ends came to 8 bases.

The chain employs TRBV7-2 and TRBJ1-2; no firm D call. This CDR3 is 14 amino acids long. Germline V gene sequence: CDR1 SGHTA, CDR2 FQGNSA. The V end lost 0 bases, the J end lost 3 bases, and 8 bases lay between the germline ends. The CDR3 DNA is TGTGCCAGCAGCTTAGCGCGGGCAGACTATGGCTACACCTTC. It yields the protein CASSLARADYGYTF.

The V call is TRBV7-2, the J call TRBJ1-2; 11 nucleotides align to TRBD1. The CDR3 loop spans 15 amino acids. Germline CDR1 is SGHTA and CDR2 is FQGNSA. V lost 4 bases, J lost 3 bases, and 4 bases stayed unmatched. The CDR3: CASSYPGQGDYGYTF. The CDR3 DNA follows: TGTGCCAGCAGCTACCCGGGACAGGGGGACTATGGCTACACCTTC.

The chain uses TRBV6-4 and TRBJ1-2, with D unresolved. Per germline, CDR1 MRHNA and CDR2 SNTAGT. This CDR3 contains 12 residues. Trimming took 0 bases from V and 7 from J, leaving 6 bases between them. The CDR3 here is CASSDSEGGYTF. CDR3 bases: TGTGCCAGCAGTGACTCGGAGGGTGGCTACACCTTC.

This chain links TRBV6-6 with TRBJ1-1; 8 positions match TRBD1. The V gene's germline CDR1 is MNHNY and CDR2 SVGAGI (reference sequence). The CDR3 contains 15 residues. V shed 4 bases and J 0 bases; nucleotides not matched to a gene: 4. The DNA of the CDR3 is TGTGCCAGCAGTTCCACACAGGGGGTGAACACTGAAGCTTTCTTT. This encodes CASSSTQGVNTEAFF.

This sequence joins TRBV20-1 and TRBJ2-5, with TRBD1 as a possible D gene (7 bases). V was cut by 5 bases and J by 5 bases, with 12 bases left in between. The CDR3 totals 12 residues. Germline V CDR1 and CDR2: DFQATT, SNEGSKA (reference sequence). The CDR3 bases are TGCAGTGCTGCGGGACAGATGGAGACCCAGTACTTC. This sequence encodes CSAAGQMETQYF.

The chain has TRBV29-1 and TRBJ1-3, with D unclear. CDR1 SQVTM and CDR2 ANQGSEA come from the germline V gene. The CDR3 totals 14 residues. Trimming took 8 bases from V and 8 from J, leaving 22 bases between them. Written as DNA, the CDR3 is TGCAGCCCTCACCCTCAGCGGAGTAGAGACACCATATATTTT. Translation gives CSPHPQRSRDTIYF.

This chain uses TRBV20-1 with TRBJ2-2; 8 bases fit TRBD2. This CDR3 has 14 amino acids. V shed 1 base and J 4 bases; nucleotides not matched to a gene: 2. Germline-derived CDR1 and CDR2 are DFQATT and SNEGSKA (reference sequence). The CDR3 loop reads CSARAGGTTGELFF. CDR3 DNA: TGCAGTGCTAGAGCGGGAGGGACCACCGGGGAGCTGTTTTTT.

The chain links TRBV5-1 to TRBJ1-1, with TRBD1 as a possible D gene (6 bases). V dropped 2 bases and J dropped 4 bases, with 12 bases sitting between them. The germline CDR1 and CDR2 sequences are SGHRS and YFSETQ. The CDR3 is made up of 14 amino acids. The CDR3 sequence: CASSFLTGPTEAFF. CDR3 DNA: TGCGCCAGCAGCTTCCTGACAGGCCCCACTGAAGCTTTCTTT.

V is TRBV18 and J is TRBJ2-5, with a tentative D call TRBD1 (5 bases). This CDR3 comprises 17 residues. Germline V gene sequence: CDR1 KGHSH, CDR2 LQKENI. With 1 base removed from V and 2 bases from J, the gap between germline ends came to 17 bases. The CDR3 loop is CASSPQERFGAQETQYF. The CDR3 DNA follows: TGTGCCAGCTCACCACAAGAACGATTTGGGGCGCAAGAGACCCAGTACTTC.

The chain employs TRBV19 and TRBJ1-2; tentatively, D is TRBD1 (5 bases). V lost 6 bases, J lost 3 bases, and 17 bases lay in between. Looked up from germline, CDR1 is LNHDA and CDR2 is SQIVND (reference sequence). The CDR3 is made up of 15 amino acids. CDR3 DNA: TGTGCCAGTAGCATTCCATCCGGGACCCACTATGGCTACACCTTC. It translates to CASSIPSGTHYGYTF.